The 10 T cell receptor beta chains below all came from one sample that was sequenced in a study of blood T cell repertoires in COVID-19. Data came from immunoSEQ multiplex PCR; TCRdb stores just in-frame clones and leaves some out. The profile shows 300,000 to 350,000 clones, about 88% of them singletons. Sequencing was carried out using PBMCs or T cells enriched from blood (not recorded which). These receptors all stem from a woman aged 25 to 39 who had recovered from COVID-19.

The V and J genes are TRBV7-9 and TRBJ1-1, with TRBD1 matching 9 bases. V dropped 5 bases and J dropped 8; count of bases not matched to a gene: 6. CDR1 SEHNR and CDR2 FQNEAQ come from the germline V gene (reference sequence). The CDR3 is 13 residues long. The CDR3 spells CASSPTQGAEAFF. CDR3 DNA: TGTGCCAGCAGCCCAACACAGGGGGCGGAAGCTTTCTTT.

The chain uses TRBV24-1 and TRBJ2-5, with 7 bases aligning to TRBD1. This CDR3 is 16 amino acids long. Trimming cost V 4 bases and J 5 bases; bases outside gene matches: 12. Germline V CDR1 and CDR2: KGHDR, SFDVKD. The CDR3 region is CATSEFRTGGRETQYF. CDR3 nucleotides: TGTGCCACCAGTGAGTTCAGGACAGGTGGACGGGAGACCCAGTACTTC.

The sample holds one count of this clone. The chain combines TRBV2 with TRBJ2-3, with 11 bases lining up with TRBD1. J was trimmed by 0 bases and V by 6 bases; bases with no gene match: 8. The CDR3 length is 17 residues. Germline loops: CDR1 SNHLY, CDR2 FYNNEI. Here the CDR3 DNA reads TGTGCCAGCAGGGCCAGGACAGGGGGCGAAAGCACAGATACGCAGTATTTT. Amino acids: CASRARTGGESTDTQYF.

The CDR3 DNA follows: TGTGCCAGCAGCTCCCCAACCGGGATGAACACTGAAGCTTTCTTT. It encodes CASSSPTGMNTEAFF. The rearrangement uses TRBV7-2 and TRBJ1-1; unclear D gene. Trimming took 4 bases from V and 0 from J, leaving 12 bases between them. In germline, CDR1 is SGHTA, CDR2 FQGNSA. The CDR3 has 15 residues.

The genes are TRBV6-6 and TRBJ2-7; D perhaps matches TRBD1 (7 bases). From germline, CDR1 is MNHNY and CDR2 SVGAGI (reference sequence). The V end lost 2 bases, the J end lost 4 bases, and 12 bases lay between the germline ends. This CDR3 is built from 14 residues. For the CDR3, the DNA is TGTGCCAGCAGTTACGGCCAGGGGGGATACGAGCAGTACTTC. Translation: CASSYGQGGYEQYF.

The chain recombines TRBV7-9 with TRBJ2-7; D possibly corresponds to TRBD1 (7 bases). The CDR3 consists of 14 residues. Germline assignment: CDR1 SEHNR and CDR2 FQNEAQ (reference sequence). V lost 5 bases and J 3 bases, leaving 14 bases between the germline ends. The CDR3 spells CASSPPGDSYEQYF. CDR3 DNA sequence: TGTGCCAGCAGCCCCCCGGGGGACAGCTACGAGCAGTACTTC. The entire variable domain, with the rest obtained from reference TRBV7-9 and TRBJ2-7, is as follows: DTGVSQNPRHKITKRGQNVTFRCDPISEHNRLYWYRQTLGQGPEFLTYFQNEAQLEKSRLLSDRFSAERPKGSFSTLEIQRTEQGDSAMYLCASSPPGDSYEQYFGPGTRLTVT.

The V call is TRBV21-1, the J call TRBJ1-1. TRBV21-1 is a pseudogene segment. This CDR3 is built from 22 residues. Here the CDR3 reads CASSKKRPRRDQCQFMNTEAFF. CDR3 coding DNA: TGTGCCAGCAGCAAAAAAAGGCCCCGGCGGGACCAATGCCAATTTATGAACACTGAAGCTTTCTTT.

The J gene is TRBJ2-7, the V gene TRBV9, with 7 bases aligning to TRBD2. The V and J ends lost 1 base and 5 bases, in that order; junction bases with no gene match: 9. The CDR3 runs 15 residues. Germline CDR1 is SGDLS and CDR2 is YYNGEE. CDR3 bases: TGTGCCAGCAGCGTACTGGGGACTATTCAAGACGAGCAGTACTTC. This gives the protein CASSVLGTIQDEQYF.

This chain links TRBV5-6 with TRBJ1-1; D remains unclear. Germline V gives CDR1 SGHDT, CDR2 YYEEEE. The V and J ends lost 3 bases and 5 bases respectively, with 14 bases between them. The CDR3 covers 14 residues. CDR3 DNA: TGTGCCAGCAGCTCCGACGGGAGAGTAACTGAAGCTTTCTTT. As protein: CASSSDGRVTEAFF. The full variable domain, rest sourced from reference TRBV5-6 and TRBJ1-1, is DAGVTQSPTHLIKTRGQQVTLRCSPKSGHDTVSWYQQALGQGPQFIFQYYEEEERQRGNFPDRFSGHQFPNYSSELNVNALLLGDSALYLCASSSDGRVTEAFFGQGTRLTVV.

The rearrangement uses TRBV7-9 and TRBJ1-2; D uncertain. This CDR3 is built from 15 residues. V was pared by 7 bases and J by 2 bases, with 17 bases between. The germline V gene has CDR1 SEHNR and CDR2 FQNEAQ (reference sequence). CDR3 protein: CASTELADTNYGYTF. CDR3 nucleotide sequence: TGTGCCAGCACCGAACTGGCAGACACCAACTATGGCTACACCTTC. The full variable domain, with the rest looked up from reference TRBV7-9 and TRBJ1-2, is DTGVSQNPRHKITKRGQNVTFRCDPISEHNRLYWYRQTLGQGPEFLTYFQNEAQLEKSRLLSDRFSAERPKGSFSTLEIQRTEQGDSAMYLCASTELADTNYGYTFGSGTRLTVV.